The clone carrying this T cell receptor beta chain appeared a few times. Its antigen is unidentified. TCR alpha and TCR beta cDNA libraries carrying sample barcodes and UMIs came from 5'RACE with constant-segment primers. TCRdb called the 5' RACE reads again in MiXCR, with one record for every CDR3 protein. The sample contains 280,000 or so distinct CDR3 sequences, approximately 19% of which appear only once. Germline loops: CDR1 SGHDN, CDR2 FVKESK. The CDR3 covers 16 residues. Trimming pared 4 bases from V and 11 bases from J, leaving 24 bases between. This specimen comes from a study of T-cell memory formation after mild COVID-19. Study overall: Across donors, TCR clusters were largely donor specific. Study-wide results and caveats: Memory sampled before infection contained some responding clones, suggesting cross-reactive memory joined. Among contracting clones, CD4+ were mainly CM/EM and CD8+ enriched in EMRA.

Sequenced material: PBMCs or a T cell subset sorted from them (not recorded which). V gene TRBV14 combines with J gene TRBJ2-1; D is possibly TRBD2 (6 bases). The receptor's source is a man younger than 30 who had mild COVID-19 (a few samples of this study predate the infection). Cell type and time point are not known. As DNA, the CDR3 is TGTGCCAGCAGCCCAGCGGGCTTTATAAGTGAGGGTAAGCAGTTCTTC. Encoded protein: CASSPAGFISEGKQFF.